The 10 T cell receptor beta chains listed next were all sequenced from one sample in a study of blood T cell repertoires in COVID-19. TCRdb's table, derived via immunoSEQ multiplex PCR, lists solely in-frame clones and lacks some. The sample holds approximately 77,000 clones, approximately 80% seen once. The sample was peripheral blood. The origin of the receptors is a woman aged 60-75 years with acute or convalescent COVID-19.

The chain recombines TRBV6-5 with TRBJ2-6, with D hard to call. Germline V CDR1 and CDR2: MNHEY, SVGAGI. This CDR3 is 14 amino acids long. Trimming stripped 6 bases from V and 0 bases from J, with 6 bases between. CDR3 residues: CASSDNSGANVLTF. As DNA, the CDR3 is TGTGCCAGCAGCGACAACTCTGGGGCCAACGTCCTGACTTTC.

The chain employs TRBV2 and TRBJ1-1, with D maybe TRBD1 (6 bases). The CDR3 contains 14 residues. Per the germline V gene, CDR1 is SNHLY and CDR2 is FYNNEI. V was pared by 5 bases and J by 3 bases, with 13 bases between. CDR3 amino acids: CASSPTQGHTEAFF. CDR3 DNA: TGTGCCAGCAGTCCAACACAGGGTCACACTGAAGCTTTCTTT.

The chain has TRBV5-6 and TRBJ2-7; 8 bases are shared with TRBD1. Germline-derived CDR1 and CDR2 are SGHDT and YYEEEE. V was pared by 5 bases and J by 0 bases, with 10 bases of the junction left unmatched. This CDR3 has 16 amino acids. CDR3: CASRDLRDRLSYEQYV. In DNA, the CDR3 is TGTGCCAGCAGAGACCTCCGGGACAGGCTCTCCTACGAGCAGTACGTC.

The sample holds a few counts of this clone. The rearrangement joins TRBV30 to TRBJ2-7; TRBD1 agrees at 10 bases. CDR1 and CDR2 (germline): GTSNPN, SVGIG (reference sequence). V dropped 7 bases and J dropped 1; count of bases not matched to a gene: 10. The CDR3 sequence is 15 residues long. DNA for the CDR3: TGTGCCTCTAATAAAGGGGACAGGGGATCCTACGAGCAGTACTTC. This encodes CASNKGDRGSYEQYF.

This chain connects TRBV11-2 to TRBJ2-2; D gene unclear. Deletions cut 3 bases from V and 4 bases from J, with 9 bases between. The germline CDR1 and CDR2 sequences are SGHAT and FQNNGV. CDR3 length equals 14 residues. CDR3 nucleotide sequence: TGTGCCAGCAGCTTTTCAGGTTTCACCGGGGAGCTGTTTTTT. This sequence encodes CASSFSGFTGELFF.

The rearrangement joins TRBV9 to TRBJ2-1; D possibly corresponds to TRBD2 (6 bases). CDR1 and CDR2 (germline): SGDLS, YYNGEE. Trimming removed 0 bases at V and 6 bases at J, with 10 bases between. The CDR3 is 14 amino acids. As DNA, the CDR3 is TGTGCCAGCAGCGTAGGCGGGGTGGGCAATGAGCAGTTCTTC. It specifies CASSVGGVGNEQFF.

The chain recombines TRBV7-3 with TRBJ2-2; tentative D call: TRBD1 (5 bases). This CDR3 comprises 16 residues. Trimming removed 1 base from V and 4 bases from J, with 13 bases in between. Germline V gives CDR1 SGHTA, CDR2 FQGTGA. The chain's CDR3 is CASSLMGRAFTGELFF. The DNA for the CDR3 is TGTGCCAGCAGCTTAATGGGCAGGGCTTTCACCGGGGAGCTGTTTTTT.

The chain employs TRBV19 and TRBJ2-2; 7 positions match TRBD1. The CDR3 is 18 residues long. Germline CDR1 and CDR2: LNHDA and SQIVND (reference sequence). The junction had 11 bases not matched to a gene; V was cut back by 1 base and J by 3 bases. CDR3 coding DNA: TGTGCCAGTAGTATAGTGGGCAGGGGGTTGGTGGACACCGGGGAGCTGTTTTTT. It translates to CASSIVGRGLVDTGELFF.

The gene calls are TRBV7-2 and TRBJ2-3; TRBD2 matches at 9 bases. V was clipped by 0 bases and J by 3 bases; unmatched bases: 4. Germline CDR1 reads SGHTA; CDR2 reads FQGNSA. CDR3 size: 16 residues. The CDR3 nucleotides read TGTGCCAGCAGCTTAGCCCTCCTAGCGGGGACAGATACGCAGTATTTT. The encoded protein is CASSLALLAGTDTQYF.

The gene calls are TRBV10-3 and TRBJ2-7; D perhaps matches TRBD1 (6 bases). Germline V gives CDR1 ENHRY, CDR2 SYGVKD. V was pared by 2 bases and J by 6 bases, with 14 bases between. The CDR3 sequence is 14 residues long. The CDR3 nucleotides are TGTGCCATCAGTGAGGCCTCAGGGGCCGGCGAGCAGTACGTC. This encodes CAISEASGAGEQYV.